Each of the 30 T cell receptor beta chains below was sequenced from the same sample in a study of shared clonotypes between healthy human individuals. Profiled with immunoSEQ multiplex PCR; TCRdb holds only in-frame clones, not every one. The repertoire has some 1 million clones, 65% to 80% of them found once; the top ten carry roughly 1.4%. The specimen sequenced was memory CD4+ T cells sorted from blood. Stated subset: CD45RA-negative fraction. The receptor source for this set is a man between 18 and 29 years old in good health.

This chain uses TRBV30 with TRBJ2-2, with 7 bases matching TRBD2. CDR1 is GTSNPN, CDR2 SVGIG, per germline (reference sequence). The CDR3 runs 15 residues. J lost 0 bases, V lost 3 bases, and 4 bases had no gene match. This chain's CDR3 is CAWSWGGTNTGELFF. CDR3 nucleotides: TGTGCCTGGAGCTGGGGGGGTACGAACACCGGGGAGCTGTTTTTT.

This clone was found a few times. The chain has TRBV5-4 and TRBJ2-2; no clear D. The CDR3 runs 15 residues. Deletions cut 2 bases from V and 7 bases from J, with 15 bases between. Germline V gives CDR1 SGHNT, CDR2 YYREEE (reference sequence). The CDR3 reads CASSFPLGVDGELFF. DNA for the CDR3: TGTGCCAGCAGCTTTCCCCTAGGTGTCGACGGGGAGCTGTTTTTT.

V and J are TRBV14 and TRBJ1-2; D is perhaps TRBD1 (6 bases). CDR3 length: 15 residues. Trimming took 4 bases from V and 2 from J, leaving 14 bases between them. Germline CDR1 reads SGHDN; CDR2 reads FVKESK. The CDR3 nucleotides read TGTGCCAGCAGCCCTCTCGGACAGATAAACTATGGCTACACCTTC. Translation: CASSPLGQINYGYTF. Using reference TRBV14 and TRBJ1-2 for the parts outside the CDR3, the full variable domain is EAGVTQFPSHSVIEKGQTVTLRCDPISGHDNLYWYRRVMGKEIKFLLHFVKESKQDESGMPNNRFLAERTGGTYSTLKVQPAELEDSGVYFCASSPLGQINYGYTFGSGTRLTVV.

The sample holds many counts of this clone. This chain connects TRBV10-3 to TRBJ2-3; D gene uncertain. The V end was cut by 8 bases, the J end by 7 bases, with 13 bases between. CDR1 and CDR2 from the germline V gene are ENHRY and SYGVKD. This CDR3 comprises 12 residues. The CDR3 sequence: CAIGSGSNTQYF. The CDR3 nucleotides are TGTGCCATCGGGTCCGGTAGTAATACGCAGTATTTT.

J is TRBJ1-1 and V is TRBV27; D remains ambiguous. The CDR3 is 13 residues long. In germline, CDR1 is MNHEY, CDR2 SMNVEV (reference sequence). The ends were cut back, 5 bases at V and 5 bases at J, with 12 bases in the middle. In DNA form, the CDR3 reads TGTGCCAGCAGTCCTACAGTGAGGACTGAAGCTTTCTTT. Its protein is CASSPTVRTEAFF.

Remarks on this clone: A read error is possible here, since a much larger clone lies one base away. This sample includes further DNA sequences coding for the same CDR3. The rearrangement joins TRBV30 to TRBJ1-1; D is undetermined. CDR1 and CDR2 from the germline V gene are GTSNPN and SVGIG (reference sequence). The CDR3 has 13 amino acids. Between the trimmed V and J ends, which lost 2 bases and 0 bases, there was a span of 7 bases. The CDR3 reads CAWSRQMNTEAFF. The CDR3 nucleotides read TGTGCCTGGAGTCGGCAGATGAACACTGAAGCTTTCTTT.

The table lists this clone with a few counts. The chain is built from TRBV5-1 and TRBJ2-5; no clear D. Trimming took 0 bases from V and 4 from J, leaving 10 bases between them. The CDR3 consists of 14 residues. Germline loops: CDR1 SGHRS, CDR2 YFSETQ. CDR3 DNA sequence: TGCGCCAGCAGCTTGGCGGTAGGGTCAGAGACCCAGTACTTC. This gives the protein CASSLAVGSETQYF.

CDR3 sequence reads: CASSYSSVGTEAFF. CDR3 bases: TGTGCCAGCAGTTACTCGAGCGTCGGCACTGAAGCTTTCTTT. This chain links TRBV6-6 with TRBJ1-1, with D unresolved. CDR1 is MNHNY, CDR2 SVGAGI, per germline (reference sequence). V was shortened by 0 bases and J by 4 bases, with 9 bases between the two germline ends. This CDR3 region has 14 residues.

The chain joins TRBV18 to TRBJ2-3; no reliable D call. The germline V gene encodes CDR1 KGHSH and CDR2 LQKENI. There are 12 residues in the CDR3. V was cut by 6 bases and J by 3 bases, with 7 bases left in between. In DNA form, the CDR3 reads TGTGCCAGCTCCTCTACTACAGATACGCAGTATTTT. This encodes CASSSTTDTQYF.

The V gene is TRBV7-9, the J gene TRBJ1-2, with 9 bases matching TRBD1. CDR1 SEHNR and CDR2 FQNEAQ come from the germline V gene (reference sequence). CDR3 length: 14 amino acids. The junction had 3 bases not matched to a gene; V was cut back by 5 bases and J by 2 bases. CDR3 protein: CASSVGTGNYGYTF. The DNA of the CDR3 is TGTGCCAGCAGCGTGGGGACAGGGAACTATGGCTACACCTTC.

The chain is built from TRBV9 and TRBJ1-1; TRBD1 might be the D (6 bases). Trimming left V 4 bases short and J 1 base short, with 17 bases between. The CDR3 spans 16 residues. The germline V gene encodes CDR1 SGDLS and CDR2 YYNGEE. CDR3: CASSPPVGGRNTEAFF. For the CDR3, the DNA is TGTGCCAGCAGCCCCCCGGTTGGGGGCAGGAACACTGAAGCTTTCTTT.

The V call is TRBV5-4, the J call TRBJ2-2; 14 bases match TRBD2. Germline V lookup: CDR1 SGHNT, CDR2 YYREEE (reference sequence). V lost 0 bases, J lost 4 bases, and 2 bases stayed unmatched. The CDR3 length is 17 residues. In DNA form, the CDR3 reads TGTGCCAGCAGCTTGGGGGGACTAGCGGGAGTCACCGGGGAGCTGTTTTTT. Amino acid sequence: CASSLGGLAGVTGELFF.

This chain links TRBV7-2 with TRBJ2-3; D gene uncertain. Germline V gene data show CDR1 as SGHTA and CDR2 as FQGNSA. V was shortened by 5 bases and J by 2 bases, with 5 bases between the two germline ends. The CDR3 has 12 residues. CDR3: CASSTYTDTQYF. The CDR3 coding sequence is TGTGCCAGCAGCACCTACACAGATACGCAGTATTTT.

The rearrangement joins TRBV6-1 to TRBJ2-3, with a tentative D call TRBD1 (6 bases). The germline V gene has CDR1 MNHNS and CDR2 SASEGT. The CDR3 is 14 residues long. Trimming pared 3 bases from V and 2 bases from J, leaving 9 bases between. The CDR3 is CASSEGALTDTQYF. CDR3 DNA: TGTGCCAGCAGTGAGGGGGCGCTCACAGATACGCAGTATTTT.

The table lists this clone with a few counts. The chain recombines TRBV5-4 with TRBJ1-4; 7 positions match TRBD1. Germline assignment: CDR1 SGHNT and CDR2 YYREEE (reference sequence). The CDR3 runs 14 residues. J was trimmed by 8 bases and V by 4 bases; bases with no gene match: 8. In nucleotides, the CDR3 is TGTGCCAGCAGCACCGAGACAGGGAGGGAAAAACTGTTTTTT. This gives the protein CASSTETGREKLFF.

The chain has TRBV10-1 and TRBJ2-7, with 8 bases fitting TRBD2. The CDR3 runs 13 residues. V lost 3 bases, J lost 5 bases, and 3 bases stayed unmatched. Germline V gene sequence: CDR1 WNHNN, CDR2 SYGVQD (reference sequence). For the CDR3, the DNA is TGCGCCAGCAGTGAAGCGGGAGTCGACGAGCAGTACTTC. It codes for CASSEAGVDEQYF.

The CDR3, as DNA: TGTGCCAGCAGCTTAAGAGGAACCTACTACGAGCAGTACTTC. Protein: CASSLRGTYYEQYF. The chain joins TRBV11-3 to TRBJ2-7; D is unclear. Looked up from germline, CDR1 is SGHNT and CDR2 is YENEEA. This CDR3 contains 14 residues. The V gene lost 2 bases and the J gene lost 3 bases, with 11 bases spanning the gap.

As DNA, the CDR3 is TGCGCCAGCAGCCAAGCAGAGACCCAGTACTTC. Translated, it gives CASSQAETQYF. The rearrangement joins TRBV4-1 to TRBJ2-5; D uncertain. The germline V gene has CDR1 MGHRA and CDR2 YSYEKL. V was shortened by 1 base and J by 4 bases, with 1 base between the two germline ends. This CDR3 has 11 residues.

The V and J genes are TRBV15 and TRBJ2-7; D not resolved. Germline loops: CDR1 LNHNV, CDR2 YYDKDF (reference sequence). V gave up 0 bases and J gave up 7 bases, with 16 bases separating them. The CDR3 runs to 15 residues. The CDR3 region has the DNA TGTGCCACCAGCAGAGATCTCGCTCTAATCGGGGAGCAGTACTTC. Protein product: CATSRDLALIGEQYF.

Notes on this clone: The sample contains more than one DNA sequence encoding this CDR3. The genes are TRBV5-1 and TRBJ2-3, with 11 bases lining up with TRBD2. CDR3 length: 16 residues. CDR1 is SGHRS, CDR2 YFSETQ, per germline. V shed 4 bases, J shed 0 bases, and the junction held 4 bases outside the gene matches. The chain's CDR3 is CASSGGTSGSTDTQYF. The CDR3 nucleotides read TGCGCCAGCAGCGGAGGGACTAGCGGTAGCACAGATACGCAGTATTTT.

This clone has more than one count but fewer than ten. The chain uses TRBV5-1 and TRBJ2-3; 8 positions match TRBD1. With 0 bases clipped from V and 4 bases from J, the junction kept 7 bases outside the gene matches. CDR1 is SGHRS and CDR2 is YFSETQ in the germline V gene. The CDR3 spans 16 residues. The CDR3 coding sequence is TGCGCCAGCAGCTTGGCCGGGACAGGATTATCAGATACGCAGTATTTT. Protein sequence: CASSLAGTGLSDTQYF.

The gene calls are TRBV11-3 and TRBJ2-1; perhaps D is TRBD1 or TRBD2 (5 bases each). The germline V gene encodes CDR1 SGHNT and CDR2 YENEEA. This CDR3 is 15 amino acids long. Trimming removed 1 base from V and 4 bases from J, with 11 bases in between. DNA for the CDR3: TGTGCCAGCAGCTTAGGTGGGACCCCTTACAATGAGCAGTTCTTC. Amino acids: CASSLGGTPYNEQFF. Together with reference TRBV11-3 and TRBJ2-1, the CDR3 gives the full variable domain: EAGVVQSPRYKIIEKKQPVAFWCNPISGHNTLYWYLQNLGQGPELLIRYENEEAVDDSQLPKDRFSAERLKGVDSTLKIQPAELGDSAVYLCASSLGGTPYNEQFFGPGTRLTVL.

V gene TRBV28 combines with J gene TRBJ2-7; TRBD2 matches at 8 bases. V lost 5 bases, J lost 8 bases, and 20 bases stayed unmatched. CDR1 is MDHEN and CDR2 is SYDVKM in the germline V gene. CDR3 length: 17 amino acids. The CDR3 region is CASSLDARGGGYRQQYF. The CDR3 bases are TGTGCCAGCAGTCTAGACGCAAGAGGCGGGGGGTACAGACAGCAGTACTTC. Together with reference TRBV28 and TRBJ2-7, the CDR3 gives the full variable domain: DVKVTQSSRYLVKRTGEKVFLECVQDMDHENMFWYRQDPGLGLRLIYFSYDVKMKEKGDIPEGYSVSREKKERFSLILESASTNQTSMYLCASSLDARGGGYRQQYFGPGTRLTVT.

This clone was found many times. The chain has TRBV28 and TRBJ1-5; weak D call: TRBD1 (6 bases). CDR1 is MDHEN and CDR2 is SYDVKM in the germline V gene. The germline V and J ends were trimmed by 3 bases and 5 bases, with 11 bases remaining between them. This CDR3 region has 14 residues. CDR3 amino acids: CASSFRGLDQPQHF. CDR3 DNA sequence: TGTGCCAGCAGTTTTCGGGGGCTTGATCAGCCCCAGCATTTT.

This sequence joins TRBV11-2 and TRBJ2-7; no reliable D call. CDR1 SGHAT and CDR2 FQNNGV come from the germline V gene. This CDR3 is 14 amino acids long. V dropped 3 bases and J dropped 0 bases, with 9 bases sitting between them. The CDR3 reads CASSLFPDSYEQYF. The CDR3 nucleotides are TGTGCCAGCAGCTTGTTTCCCGACTCCTACGAGCAGTACTTC.

The DNA for the CDR3 is TGTGCCAGCAGCTTTTACAGGGCTGGAAACACCATATATTTT. Translating gives CASSFYRAGNTIYF. This rearrangement joins TRBV7-2 to TRBJ1-3; the D gene is possibly TRBD1 (6 bases). CDR1 and CDR2 (germline): SGHTA, FQGNSA. The ends were cut back, 3 bases at V and 2 bases at J, with 8 bases in the middle. CDR3 size: 14 residues.

This clone has only a few counts. CDR3 in DNA: TGTGCCAGCAGCGAGCGGGTGGAGTACAATGAGCAGTTCTTC. It specifies CASSERVEYNEQFF. This chain uses TRBV2 with TRBJ2-1, with a possible D match to TRBD2 (6 bases). Trimming removed 6 bases from V and 4 bases from J, with 13 bases in between. The CDR3 extends over 14 amino acids. The germline CDR1 and CDR2 sequences are SNHLY and FYNNEI.

The chain uses TRBV7-3 and TRBJ2-1, with D unclear. CDR3 size: 13 residues. Looked up from germline, CDR1 is SGHTA and CDR2 is FQGTGA. Trimming stripped 3 bases from V and 5 bases from J, with 8 bases between. The DNA for the CDR3 is TGTGCCAGCAGCTTGGCAGGAGACAATGAGCAGTTCTTC. Protein product: CASSLAGDNEQFF.

There are a few counts of this clone. The chain employs TRBV28 and TRBJ1-1; TRBD1 matches 7 bases. The J segment lost 1 base and the V segment lost 6 bases, leaving 8 bases of the junction unmatched. This CDR3 region has 15 residues. Germline assignment: CDR1 MDHEN and CDR2 SYDVKM. The chain's CDR3 is CASRNLGQKNTEAFF. In nucleotides, the CDR3 is TGTGCCAGCAGGAATCTGGGACAGAAGAACACTGAAGCTTTCTTT.

This chain links TRBV5-1 with TRBJ2-7; possibly TRBD1 for D (5 bases). The CDR3 length is 12 residues. The V and J ends lost 4 bases and 7 bases respectively, with 12 bases between them. Germline CDR1 SGHRS, CDR2 YFSETQ. The DNA of the CDR3 is TGCGCCAGCAGCCCGACGAAGGGGGAGCAGTACTTC. Translating it yields CASSPTKGEQYF.